This TCR beta chain was retrieved from a study of blood T cell repertoires in COVID-19. Study information: T cells, B-cell-depleted T cells, or PBMCs provided the cDNA or gDNA that served as material.

Clones were read by immunoSEQ multiplex PCR, and TCRdb kept only the in-frame ones, dropping some. Here the sample spans about 69,000 clones, around 86% being singletons. Per germline, CDR1 LNHDA and CDR2 SQIVND (reference sequence). The CDR3 covers 13 residues. With 2 bases clipped from V and 5 bases from J, the junction kept 2 bases outside the gene matches. Specimen: peripheral blood. The clonotype was recovered from a man aged 30-40 years with acute or convalescent COVID-19. The chain employs TRBV19 and TRBJ1-1, with TRBD1 matching over 7 bases. The DNA of the CDR3 is TGTGCCAGTAGTATATCACAGGGGACTGAAGCTTTCTTT. Translation: CASSISQGTEAFF.